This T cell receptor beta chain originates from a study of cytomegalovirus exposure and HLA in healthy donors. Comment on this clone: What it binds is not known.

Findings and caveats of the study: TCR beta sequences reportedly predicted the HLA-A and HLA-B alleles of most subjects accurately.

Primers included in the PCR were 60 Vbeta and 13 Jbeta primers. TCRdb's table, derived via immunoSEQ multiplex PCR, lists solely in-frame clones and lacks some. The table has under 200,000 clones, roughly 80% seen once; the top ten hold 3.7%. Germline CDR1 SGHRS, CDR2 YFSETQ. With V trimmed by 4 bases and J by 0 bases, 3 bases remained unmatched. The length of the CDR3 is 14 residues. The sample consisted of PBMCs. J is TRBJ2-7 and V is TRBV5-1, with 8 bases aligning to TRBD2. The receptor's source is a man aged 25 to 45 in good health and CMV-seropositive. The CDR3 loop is CASSVGGGSYEQYF. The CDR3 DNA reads TGCGCCAGCAGCGTCGGGGGGGGCTCCTACGAGCAGTACTTC.